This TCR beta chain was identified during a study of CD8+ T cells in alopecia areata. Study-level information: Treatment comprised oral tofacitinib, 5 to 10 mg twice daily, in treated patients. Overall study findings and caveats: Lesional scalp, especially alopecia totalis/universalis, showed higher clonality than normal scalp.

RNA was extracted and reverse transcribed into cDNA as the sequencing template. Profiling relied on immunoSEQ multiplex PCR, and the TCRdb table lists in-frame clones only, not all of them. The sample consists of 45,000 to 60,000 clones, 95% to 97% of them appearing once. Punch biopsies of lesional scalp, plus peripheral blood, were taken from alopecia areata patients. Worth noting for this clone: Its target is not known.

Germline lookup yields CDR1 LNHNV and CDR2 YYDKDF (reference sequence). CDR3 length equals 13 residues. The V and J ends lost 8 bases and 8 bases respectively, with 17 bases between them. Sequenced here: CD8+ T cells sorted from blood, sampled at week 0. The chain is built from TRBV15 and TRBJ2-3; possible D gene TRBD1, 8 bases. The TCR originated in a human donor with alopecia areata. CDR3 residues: CATSTGGAGTQYF. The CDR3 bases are TGTGCCACCTCAACAGGGGGGGCTGGTACGCAGTATTTT. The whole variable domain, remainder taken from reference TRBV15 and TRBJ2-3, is DAMVIQNPRYQVTQFGKPVTLSCSQTLNHNVMYWYQQKSSQAPKLLFHYYDKDFNNEADTPDNFQSRRPNTSFCFLDIRSPGLGDTAMYLCATSTGGAGTQYFGPGTRLTVL.